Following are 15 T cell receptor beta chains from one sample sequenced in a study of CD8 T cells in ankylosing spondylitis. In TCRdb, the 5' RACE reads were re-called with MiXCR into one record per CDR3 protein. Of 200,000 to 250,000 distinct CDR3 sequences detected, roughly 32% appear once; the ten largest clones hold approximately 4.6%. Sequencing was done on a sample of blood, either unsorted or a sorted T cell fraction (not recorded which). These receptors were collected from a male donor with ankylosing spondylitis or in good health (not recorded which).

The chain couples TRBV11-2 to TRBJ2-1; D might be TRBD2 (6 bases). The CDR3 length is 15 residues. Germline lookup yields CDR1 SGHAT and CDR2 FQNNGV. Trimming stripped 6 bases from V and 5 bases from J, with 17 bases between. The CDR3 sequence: CASRGLSGRNNEQFF. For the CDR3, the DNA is TGTGCCAGCAGAGGACTATCGGGGAGAAACAATGAGCAGTTCTTC.

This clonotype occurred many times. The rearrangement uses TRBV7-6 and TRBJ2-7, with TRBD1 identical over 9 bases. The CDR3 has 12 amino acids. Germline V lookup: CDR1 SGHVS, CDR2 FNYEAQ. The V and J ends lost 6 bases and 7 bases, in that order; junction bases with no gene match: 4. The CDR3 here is CASSYRGQEQYF. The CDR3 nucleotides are TGTGCCAGCAGTTACAGGGGGCAAGAGCAGTACTTC.

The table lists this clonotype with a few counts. The CDR3 DNA sequence: TGCAGTGCTAGAGATTATAAGGGCCTCACCTACAATGAGCAGTTCTTC. It translates to CSARDYKGLTYNEQFF. The rearrangement joins TRBV20-1 to TRBJ2-1; D gene ambiguous. V lost 0 bases to trimming and J lost 2 bases, with 14 bases between them. The germline V gene encodes CDR1 DFQATT and CDR2 SNEGSKA (reference sequence). CDR3 length equals 16 residues.

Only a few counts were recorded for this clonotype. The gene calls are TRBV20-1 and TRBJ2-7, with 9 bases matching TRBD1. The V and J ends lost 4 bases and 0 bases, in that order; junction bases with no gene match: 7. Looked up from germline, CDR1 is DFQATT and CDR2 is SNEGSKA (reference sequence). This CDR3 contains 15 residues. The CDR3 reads CSATRTGASSYEQYF. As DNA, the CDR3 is TGCAGTGCTACGCGGACAGGGGCGAGCTCCTACGAGCAGTACTTC.

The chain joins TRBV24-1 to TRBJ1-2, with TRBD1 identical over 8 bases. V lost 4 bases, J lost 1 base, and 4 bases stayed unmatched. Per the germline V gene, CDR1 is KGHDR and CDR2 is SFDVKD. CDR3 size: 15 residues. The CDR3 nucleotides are TGTGCCACCAGTGACTACAGGGGGGGTAACTATGGCTACACCTTC. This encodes CATSDYRGGNYGYTF.

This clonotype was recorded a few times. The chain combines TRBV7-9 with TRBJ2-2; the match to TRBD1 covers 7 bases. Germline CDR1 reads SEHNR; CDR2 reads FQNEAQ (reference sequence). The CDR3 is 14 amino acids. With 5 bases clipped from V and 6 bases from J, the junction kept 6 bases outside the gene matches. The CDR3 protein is CASSRDRVPGELFF. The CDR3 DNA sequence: TGTGCCAGCAGCCGAGACAGGGTTCCCGGGGAGCTGTTTTTT.

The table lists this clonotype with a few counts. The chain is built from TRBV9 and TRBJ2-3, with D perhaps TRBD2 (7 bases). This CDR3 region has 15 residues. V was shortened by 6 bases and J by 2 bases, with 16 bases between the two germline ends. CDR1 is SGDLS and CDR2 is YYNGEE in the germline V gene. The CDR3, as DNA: TGTGCCAGCATCTTGGGGGGGCTCGACACAGATACGCAGTATTTT. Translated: CASILGGLDTDTQYF.

CDR3: CATSLGFLGADTQYF. The CDR3 bases are TGTGCCACCTCACTTGGATTCCTGGGAGCAGATACGCAGTATTTT. This chain uses TRBV2 with TRBJ2-3, with D maybe TRBD2 (5 bases). Germline V gene lookup returns CDR1 SNHLY and CDR2 FYNNEI. This CDR3 is built from 15 residues. V lost 10 bases and J 4 bases, leaving 21 bases between the germline ends.

CDR3 sequence: CATSRTGGISNQPQHF. The CDR3 DNA follows: TGTGCCACCAGCCGAACAGGGGGTATTAGCAATCAGCCCCAGCATTTT. This chain uses TRBV15 with TRBJ1-5; 8 bases are a match to TRBD1. The CDR3 contains 16 residues. V lost 5 bases, J lost 0 bases, and 6 bases stayed unmatched. Germline loops: CDR1 LNHNV, CDR2 YYDKDF (reference sequence). The full variable domain, completed using reference TRBV15 and TRBJ1-5, is DAMVIQNPRYQVTQFGKPVTLSCSQTLNHNVMYWYQQKSSQAPKLLFHYYDKDFNNEADTPDNFQSRRPNTSFCFLDIRSPGLGDTAMYLCATSRTGGISNQPQHFGDGTRLSIL.

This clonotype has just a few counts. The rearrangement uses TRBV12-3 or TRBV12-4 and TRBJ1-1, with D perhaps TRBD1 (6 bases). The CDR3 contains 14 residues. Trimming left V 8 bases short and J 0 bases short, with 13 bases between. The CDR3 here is CASGYQGMNTEAFF. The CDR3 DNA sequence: TGTGCCAGCGGCTATCAGGGGATGAACACTGAAGCTTTCTTT.

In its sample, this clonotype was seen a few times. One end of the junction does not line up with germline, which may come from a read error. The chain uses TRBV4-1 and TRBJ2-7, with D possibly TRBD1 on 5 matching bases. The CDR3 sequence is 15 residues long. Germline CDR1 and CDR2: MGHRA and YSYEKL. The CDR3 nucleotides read TGCGCCAGCAGCCAAGATCTGGCAGGGTCCTCCGAGCAGTACTTC. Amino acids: CASSQDLAGSSEQYF.

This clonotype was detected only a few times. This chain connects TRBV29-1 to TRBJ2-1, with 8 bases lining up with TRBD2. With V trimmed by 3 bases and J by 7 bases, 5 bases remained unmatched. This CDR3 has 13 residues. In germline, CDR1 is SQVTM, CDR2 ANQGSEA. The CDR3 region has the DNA TGCAGCGTTGACGAGGGGACTAGGAATGAGCAGTTCTTC. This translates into CSVDEGTRNEQFF.

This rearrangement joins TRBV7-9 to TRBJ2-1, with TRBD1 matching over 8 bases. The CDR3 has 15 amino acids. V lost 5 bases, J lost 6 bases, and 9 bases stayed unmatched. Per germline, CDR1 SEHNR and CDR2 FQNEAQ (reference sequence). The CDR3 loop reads CASSRIDRGLNEQFF. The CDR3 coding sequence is TGTGCCAGCAGCCGAATCGACAGGGGACTCAATGAGCAGTTCTTC.

The CDR3 coding sequence is TGTGCCAGCAGCTTAGACACAGAAGAGACCCAGTACTTC. Translating it yields CASSLDTEETQYF. The rearrangement joins TRBV7-9 to TRBJ2-5; D is unclear. The CDR3 extends over 13 amino acids. Germline V gives CDR1 SEHNR, CDR2 FQNEAQ (reference sequence). The V gene lost 1 base and the J gene lost 3 bases, with 6 bases spanning the gap.

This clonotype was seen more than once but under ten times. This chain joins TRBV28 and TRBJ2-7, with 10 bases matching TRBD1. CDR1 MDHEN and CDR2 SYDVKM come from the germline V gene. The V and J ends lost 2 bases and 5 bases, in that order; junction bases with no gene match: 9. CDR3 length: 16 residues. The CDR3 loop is CASSLALGQGNNEQYF. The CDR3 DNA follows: TGTGCCAGCAGTTTAGCTTTGGGACAGGGGAACAACGAGCAGTACTTC.